Following are 5 T cell receptor beta chains from one sample sequenced in a study of Graves' ophthalmopathy and Graves' hyperthyroidism. RNA transcripts provided the template for amplifying TCR beta CDR3 regions. First-round RT-PCR used HTBI primers; second-round multiplex PCR followed. TCRdb reprocessed the multiplex PCR reads with MiXCR, giving one entry per CDR3 protein. Of hundreds of thousands of distinct CDR3 sequences in the sample, over 20% were seen once. Material for sequencing was peripheral blood. Source of these receptors: a woman aged 18-30 years with stable Graves' hyperthyroidism.

This clonotype was counted ten times or more. V usage is TRBV13 and J usage is TRBJ2-7; 9 nucleotides align to TRBD1. Germline V CDR1 and CDR2: PRHDT, FYEKMQ (reference sequence). The CDR3 consists of 15 residues. V was clipped by 4 bases and J by 0 bases; unmatched bases: 4. Written as DNA, the CDR3 is TGTGCCAGCAGCTCCGAGGGACAGGGCTCCTACGAGCAGTACTTC. Protein sequence: CASSSEGQGSYEQYF.

The table lists this clonotype with many counts. This CDR3 is CASSRLIHTEAFF. The CDR3 nucleotides read TGTGCCAGCAGTAGGCTTATTCACACTGAAGCTTTCTTT. The chain has TRBV6-2 or TRBV6-3 and TRBJ1-1; D remains ambiguous. V dropped 5 bases and J dropped 3 bases, with 10 bases sitting between them. Germline values: CDR1 MNHEY, CDR2 SVGEGT. This CDR3 is 13 amino acids long.

This clonotype was observed a handful of times. The chain employs TRBV11-2 and TRBJ2-7; D ambiguous. The germline V gene has CDR1 SGHAT and CDR2 FQNNGV. CDR3 length: 15 residues. The germline V and J ends were trimmed by 1 base and 5 bases, with 15 bases remaining between them. CDR3 amino acids: CASSLGATQSHEQYF. The DNA of the CDR3 is TGTGCCAGCAGCTTAGGTGCGACCCAAAGCCACGAGCAGTACTTC.

The table lists this clonotype with many counts. V usage is TRBV7-9 and J usage is TRBJ1-3; 8 nucleotides align to TRBD1. Germline CDR1 SEHNR, CDR2 FQNEAQ (reference sequence). Losses at the gene ends were 3 bases for V and 0 bases for J; bases not matched to a gene: 1. The CDR3 runs 15 residues. Written as DNA, the CDR3 is TGTGCCAGCAGCTTCGGGACAGGCTCTGGAAACACCATATATTTT. Its translation is CASSFGTGSGNTIYF.

The gene calls are TRBV12-3 or TRBV12-4 and TRBJ1-2; TRBD1 might be the D (5 bases). The CDR3 is made up of 15 amino acids. Trimming cost V 5 bases and J 4 bases, with 17 bases left between them. The CDR3 DNA follows: TGTGCCAGCAGTCTCAGACAGCAGGGAACCTATGGCTACACCTTC. This gives the protein CASSLRQQGTYGYTF.